The 5 T cell receptor beta chains below come from one sample, sequenced in a study of T cell responses to AZD1222 COVID-19 vaccine. The method was immunoSEQ multiplex PCR; TCRdb's version includes in-frame clones alone and lacks a portion of them. The data contain more than 100,000 clones, over 75% of them singletons. This sample comprised peripheral blood, obtained on day 0 of AZD1222 vaccination. These receptors came from an adult in good health.

The rearrangement uses TRBV12-3 or TRBV12-4 and TRBJ1-2; D not resolved. V was pared by 6 bases and J by 3 bases, with 11 bases between. CDR3 length equals 13 residues. The CDR3 spells CASSKEYDYGYTF. The CDR3 region has the DNA TGTGCCAGCAGCAAAGAGTACGACTATGGCTACACCTTC.

V usage is TRBV5-6 and J usage is TRBJ1-5, with D unclear. CDR1 is SGHDT, CDR2 YYEEEE, per germline. V lost 0 bases and J 2 bases, leaving 12 bases between the germline ends. CDR3 size: 16 residues. The CDR3 DNA reads as TGTGCCAGCAGCTTGGGGGCGGTCATGGGCAATCAGCCCCAGCATTTT. It translates to CASSLGAVMGNQPQHF.

The rearrangement uses TRBV6-1 and TRBJ1-3; 9 bases align to TRBD1. Germline V gene sequence: CDR1 MNHNS, CDR2 SASEGT. With 3 bases clipped from V and 2 bases from J, the junction kept 8 bases outside the gene matches. There are 17 residues in the CDR3. For the CDR3, the DNA is TGTGCCAGCAGTGATGTGGGACAGGGTGATACTGGAAACACCATATATTTT. It translates to CASSDVGQGDTGNTIYF.

The V and J genes are TRBV13 and TRBJ2-3, with D possibly matching TRBD1 (6 bases). Germline assignment: CDR1 PRHDT and CDR2 FYEKMQ (reference sequence). This CDR3 has 17 amino acids. V was cut by 2 bases and J by 2 bases, with 17 bases left in between. The CDR3 region is CASSLSQGLRDTDTQYF. The CDR3 DNA reads TGTGCCAGCAGCTTATCTCAGGGGCTTCGAGACACAGATACGCAGTATTTT.

The sample holds one count of this clone. CDR3 in DNA: TGTGCCAGCAGACACACCGGGACAGGCTCCTACGAGCAGTACTTC. It codes for CASRHTGTGSYEQYF. The chain carries TRBV7-2 and TRBJ2-7; 8 nucleotides align to TRBD1. The germline V gene has CDR1 SGHTA and CDR2 FQGNSA. V dropped 6 bases and J dropped 0; count of bases not matched to a gene: 7. The CDR3 length is 15 residues.